A single sample gave rise to the 32 T cell receptor beta chains below, sequenced in a study of blood T cell repertoires in COVID-19. The method was immunoSEQ multiplex PCR; TCRdb's version includes in-frame clones alone and lacks a portion of them. Of about 58,000 clones in the sample, around nine tenths were seen once. The sample taken for sequencing was peripheral blood. The receptor source for this set is a human donor with active COVID-19. The donor label of this sample is uncertain.

This chain uses TRBV7-3 with TRBJ2-1, with 8 bases fitting TRBD1. The CDR3 runs to 15 residues. Germline CDR1 SGHTA, CDR2 FQGTGA. Trimming took 4 bases from V and 2 from J; bases not matched to a gene: 4. The DNA for the CDR3 is TGTGCCAGCAGCTCCAGGGGGCTTCCCTACAATGAGCAGTTCTTC. Translated: CASSSRGLPYNEQFF.

The chain links TRBV5-6 to TRBJ2-7, with 8 bases aligning to TRBD2. This CDR3 contains 15 residues. V trimming: 2 bases; J trimming: 5 bases; junction bases outside the gene matches: 9. Germline V CDR1 and CDR2: SGHDT, YYEEEE. This CDR3 is CASSLNGRADDEQYF. As DNA, the CDR3 is TGTGCCAGCAGCTTAAACGGGAGGGCCGATGACGAGCAGTACTTC.

The CDR3, as DNA: TGTGCCAGCAGTTTATTTAGAGGGTTGGGCTACACCTTC. Its protein product is CASSLFRGLGYTF. The chain employs TRBV27 and TRBJ1-2; D is undetermined. The ends were cut back, 1 base at V and 8 bases at J, with 11 bases in the middle. This CDR3 is 13 amino acids long. Germline V gene data show CDR1 as MNHEY and CDR2 as SMNVEV (reference sequence).

The chain recombines TRBV14 with TRBJ2-7; 7 bases are a match to TRBD2. CDR3 length equals 14 residues. Trimming at V came to 4 bases and at J to 3 bases, leaving 6 bases not matched to a gene. CDR1 and CDR2 (germline): SGHDN, FVKESK. The chain's CDR3 is CASSLLGGGYEQYF. The CDR3 nucleotides are TGTGCCAGCAGCCTCCTGGGGGGGGGCTACGAGCAGTACTTC.

The rearrangement uses TRBV4-2 and TRBJ1-2; the match to TRBD1 covers 7 bases. Per germline, CDR1 LGHNA and CDR2 YNFKEQ. V shed 1 base and J 4 bases; nucleotides not matched to a gene: 3. The CDR3 is made up of 14 amino acids. CDR3 coding DNA: TGTGCCAGCAGCCAAGGGACAGGTATCTATGGCTACACCTTC. Its protein is CASSQGTGIYGYTF.

The chain joins TRBV3-1 (or the pseudogene TRBV3-2) to TRBJ2-7; TRBD2 matches 10 bases. The CDR3 covers 16 residues. Trimming cost V 0 bases and J 3 bases; bases outside gene matches: 5. Germline-derived CDR1 and CDR2 are LGHDT and YNNKEL (reference sequence). Here the CDR3 DNA reads TGTGCCAGCAGCCAAGAAAAAGCTAGCGGGAGCTACGAGCAGTACTTC. Translating it yields CASSQEKASGSYEQYF.

This chain uses TRBV5-6 with TRBJ1-3; 7 nucleotides agree with TRBD1. In germline, CDR1 is SGHDT, CDR2 YYEEEE. V lost 4 bases and J lost 2; bases outside the gene matches: 6. CDR3 length: 15 amino acids. Here the CDR3 reads CASSRQGPTGNTIYF. For the CDR3, the DNA is TGTGCCAGCAGCCGACAGGGTCCGACTGGAAACACCATATATTTT.

The rearrangement links TRBV9 to TRBJ2-2; weak D call: TRBD2 (7 bases). Germline CDR1 is SGDLS and CDR2 is YYNGEE. The CDR3 spans 17 residues. V was cut by 3 bases and J by 4 bases, with 19 bases left in between. Here the CDR3 DNA reads TGTGCCAGCAGCGGCCGCGGGGGCGGAATGACCACCGGGGAGCTGTTTTTT. The encoded protein is CASSGRGGGMTTGELFF.

This chain links TRBV6-1 with TRBJ1-2; D might be TRBD1 (6 bases). This CDR3 contains 16 residues. V lost 2 bases to trimming and J lost 7 bases, with 20 bases between them. Germline CDR1 and CDR2: MNHNS and SASEGT. CDR3 sequence (DNA): TGTGCCAGCAGTGAACAAGCCAGGGGACGCCGAGGTGGCTACACCTTC. It yields the protein CASSEQARGRRGGYTF.

This sequence joins TRBV5-1 and TRBJ2-7; D not resolved. V lost 0 bases, J lost 3 bases, and 13 bases lay in between. The CDR3 loop spans 15 amino acids. CDR1 and CDR2 (germline): SGHRS, YFSETQ. For the CDR3, the DNA is TGCGCCAGCAGCTTGGCCGGTCGGGTTGTCTACGAGCAGTACTTC. It translates to CASSLAGRVVYEQYF.

J is TRBJ1-4 and V is TRBV4-3, with 7 nucleotides matching TRBD1. The V segment lost 4 bases and the J segment 3 bases; nucleotides outside the gene matches: 11. Germline values: CDR1 LGHNA, CDR2 YSLEER. The CDR3 sequence is 17 residues long. The CDR3 region has the DNA TGCGCCAGCAGCCCTGGTGGAGCGGACAGGCCTAATGAAAAACTGTTTTTT. Translated, it gives CASSPGGADRPNEKLFF.

In DNA form, the CDR3 reads TGTGCCAGCAGCCAAAGACAGGAGGACTATGGCTACACCTTC. Amino acid sequence: CASSQRQEDYGYTF. The rearrangement joins TRBV2 to TRBJ1-2; maybe TRBD1 (6 bases). V lost 6 bases to trimming and J lost 3 bases, with 14 bases between them. CDR1 and CDR2 (germline): SNHLY, FYNNEI. The CDR3 extends over 14 amino acids.

This clone showed up just a few times. The rearrangement links TRBV2 to TRBJ1-2, with 8 bases identical to TRBD1. Germline trimming cut 8 bases from V and 4 bases from J; bases unmatched to any gene: 6. The CDR3 consists of 13 residues. Germline CDR1 is SNHLY and CDR2 is FYNNEI. The CDR3 DNA reads TGTGCCAGCTCCGACAGGGGTGGCTATGGCTACACCTTC. Encoded protein: CASSDRGGYGYTF.

This chain connects TRBV13 to TRBJ2-7, with 7 bases identical to TRBD1. V dropped 2 bases and J dropped 12; count of bases not matched to a gene: 4. Per the germline V gene, CDR1 is PRHDT and CDR2 is FYEKMQ (reference sequence). CDR3 size: 11 residues. CDR3 region: CASSLKGAVYF. CDR3 sequence (DNA): TGTGCCAGCAGCTTAAAGGGGGCGGTGTACTTC.

This clone was picked up a small number of times. This rearrangement joins TRBV9 to TRBJ2-7, with 8 bases lining up with TRBD2. V shed 3 bases, J shed 4 bases, and the junction held 9 bases outside the gene matches. This CDR3 is 15 amino acids long. CDR1 and CDR2 from the germline V gene are SGDLS and YYNGEE. DNA for the CDR3: TGTGCCAGCAGCGCCCTCTCCGGGAGGGCGTACGAGCAGTACTTC. This translates into CASSALSGRAYEQYF.

The V gene is TRBV27, the J gene TRBJ2-1, with a weak D call TRBD1 (5 bases). Germline assignment: CDR1 MNHEY and CDR2 SMNVEV (reference sequence). Trimming stripped 8 bases from V and 0 bases from J, with 14 bases between. The CDR3 sequence is 15 residues long. The CDR3 DNA reads TGTGCCAGCTCCGACAGTCAACGCTCCTACAATGAGCAGTTCTTC. This sequence encodes CASSDSQRSYNEQFF.

This chain uses TRBV6-1 with TRBJ2-6, with a tentative D call TRBD2 (5 bases). The CDR3 is 17 residues long. V lost 4 bases to trimming and J lost 2 bases, with 15 bases between them. Germline V lookup: CDR1 MNHNS, CDR2 SASEGT. DNA for the CDR3: TGTGCCAGCAGTGTAAGGGAATTGGGAGCTGGGGCCAACGTCCTGACTTTC. This translates into CASSVRELGAGANVLTF.

For the CDR3, the DNA is TGTGCCAGCAGCAACCCGGGACAGTACAATGAGCAGTTCTTC. Encoded protein: CASSNPGQYNEQFF. The chain is built from TRBV5-4 and TRBJ2-1; 7 bases are shared with TRBD1. The CDR3 totals 14 residues. V gave up 4 bases and J gave up 4 bases; unmatched junction bases: 5. Per germline, CDR1 SGHNT and CDR2 YYREEE (reference sequence).

The V call is TRBV6-6, the J call TRBJ1-2; no reliable D call. The CDR3 runs 12 residues. CDR1 is MNHNY, CDR2 SVGAGI, per germline (reference sequence). Trimming took off 8 bases at V and 2 bases at J, with 9 bases between the two ends. The CDR3 loop reads CASGRENYGYTF. DNA for the CDR3: TGTGCCAGCGGGAGGGAGAACTATGGCTACACCTTC.

The rearrangement uses TRBV3-1 (or the pseudogene TRBV3-2) and TRBJ1-2; D uncertain. The germline V gene encodes CDR1 LGHDT and CDR2 YNNKEL (reference sequence). Between the trimmed V and J ends, which lost 1 base and 6 bases, there was a span of 15 bases. This CDR3 is 15 amino acids long. The CDR3 here is CASSQAGPRGNGYTF. DNA for the CDR3: TGTGCCAGCAGCCAAGCCGGACCCAGAGGGAATGGCTACACCTTC.

The chain employs TRBV7-2 and TRBJ2-1, with 10 bases matching TRBD2. From germline, CDR1 is SGHTA and CDR2 FQGNSA. The CDR3 is 15 residues long. Unmatched junction bases numbered 13, after V lost 5 bases and J lost 12 bases. CDR3 sequence reads: CASSLTGLAGVSQFF. The CDR3 DNA reads as TGTGCCAGCAGCCTAACCGGGCTAGCGGGAGTATCGCAGTTCTTC.

V and J are TRBV7-3 and TRBJ1-2; D is possibly TRBD1 (5 bases). V was pared by 5 bases and J by 1 base, with 8 bases between. The CDR3 runs 13 residues. Looked up from germline, CDR1 is SGHTA and CDR2 is FQGTGA. Written as DNA, the CDR3 is TGTGCCAGCAGCGCTGACAGTAACTATGGCTACACCTTC. Amino acid sequence: CASSADSNYGYTF.

The rearrangement joins TRBV5-1 to TRBJ1-6; 9 bases are a match to TRBD1. CDR1 SGHRS and CDR2 YFSETQ come from the germline V gene. V lost 5 bases and J lost 8; bases outside the gene matches: 2. The CDR3 runs to 13 residues. For the CDR3, the DNA is TGCGCCAGCAGACAGGGGGCGGATTCACCCCTCCACTTT. It encodes CASRQGADSPLHF.

V gene TRBV13 combines with J gene TRBJ1-5; D possibly corresponds to TRBD1 (5 bases). This CDR3 comprises 16 residues. Germline V lookup: CDR1 PRHDT, CDR2 FYEKMQ (reference sequence). Trimming left V 0 bases short and J 6 bases short, with 15 bases between. The CDR3 bases are TGTGCCAGCAGCTTAGGGGGGGGATTAGTTAGTCAGCCCCAGCATTTT. It translates to CASSLGGGLVSQPQHF. The variable domain in full, completed from reference TRBV13 and TRBJ1-5, reads AAGVIQSPRHLIKEKRETATLKCYPIPRHDTVYWYQQGPGQDPQFLISFYEKMQSDKGSIPDRFSAQQFSDYHSELNMSSLELGDSALYFCASSLGGGLVSQPQHFGDGTRLSIL.

This sequence joins TRBV20-1 and TRBJ2-1; D is uncertain. V gave up 6 bases and J gave up 10 bases, with 13 bases separating them. The germline gives CDR1 DFQATT, CDR2 SNEGSKA (reference sequence). This CDR3 is 11 amino acids long. The CDR3 is CSAPSVSEQFF. DNA of the CDR3: TGCAGTGCCCCCTCGGTATCGGAGCAGTTCTTC.

The chain couples TRBV10-3 to TRBJ2-5, with TRBD2 matching over 11 bases. V was pared by 4 bases and J by 2 bases, with 3 bases of the junction left unmatched. Germline CDR1 and CDR2: ENHRY and SYGVKD. The length of the CDR3 is 15 residues. The CDR3 DNA reads TGTGCCATCAGTGGACTAGCGGGGACTCAAGAGACCCAGTACTTC. As protein: CAISGLAGTQETQYF.

The rearrangement links TRBV7-9 to TRBJ2-2; 7 nucleotides align to TRBD1. J gave up 5 bases and V 5 bases, and 5 bases lay outside the gene matches. The germline V gene encodes CDR1 SEHNR and CDR2 FQNEAQ (reference sequence). The CDR3 is made up of 14 amino acids. The CDR3 loop is CASSLTGLTGELFF. In nucleotides, the CDR3 is TGTGCCAGCAGCCTGACAGGGCTTACCGGGGAGCTGTTTTTT.

The chain employs TRBV18 and TRBJ2-1, with TRBD2 matching over 10 bases. V dropped 3 bases and J dropped 4; count of bases not matched to a gene: 3. The CDR3 is 15 amino acids. Germline V CDR1 and CDR2: KGHSH, LQKENI. The CDR3 here is CASSPSGGVYNEQFF. In DNA, the CDR3 is TGTGCCAGCTCACCCAGCGGGGGGGTATACAATGAGCAGTTCTTC.

The gene calls are TRBV11-2 and TRBJ2-1; TRBD2 matches 7 bases. V lost 1 base to trimming and J lost 1 base; unmatched junction nucleotides: 13. Germline V gene sequence: CDR1 SGHAT, CDR2 FQNNGV. The CDR3 contains 19 residues. The DNA for the CDR3 is TGTGCCAGCAGCTTAGTCCCTCCTGGGAGGGACGTGTCCTACAATGAGCAGTTCTTC. It specifies CASSLVPPGRDVSYNEQFF. The full variable domain, rest sourced from reference TRBV11-2 and TRBJ2-1, is EAGVAQSPRYKIIEKRQSVAFWCNPISGHATLYWYQQILGQGPKLLIQFQNNGVVDDSQLPKDRFSAERLKGVDSTLKIQPAKLEDSAVYLCASSLVPPGRDVSYNEQFFGPGTRLTVL.

This chain links TRBV11-3 with TRBJ2-1; no firm D call. The V and J ends lost 4 bases and 1 base respectively, with 11 bases between them. Germline-derived CDR1 and CDR2 are SGHNT and YENEEA. CDR3 length: 15 amino acids. CDR3 residues: CASSSNPVSYNEQFF. The CDR3, as DNA: TGTGCCAGCAGCTCCAATCCGGTTTCCTACAATGAGCAGTTCTTC.

The V and J genes are TRBV11-3 and TRBJ2-1, with TRBD2 as a possible D gene (6 bases). The CDR3 spans 15 residues. V lost 1 base and J 4 bases, leaving 11 bases between the germline ends. From germline, CDR1 is SGHNT and CDR2 YENEEA. This CDR3 reads CASSLGGVSYNEQFF. The CDR3 bases are TGTGCCAGCAGCTTAGGCGGGGTTTCATACAATGAGCAGTTCTTC.

V gene TRBV5-5 combines with J gene TRBJ2-7, with 8 positions matching TRBD2. This CDR3 is built from 12 residues. V shed 4 bases and J 4 bases; nucleotides not matched to a gene: 1. Germline V gives CDR1 SGHKS, CDR2 YYEKEE (reference sequence). The DNA of the CDR3 is TGTGCCAGCAGCCGGGGGGGTTACGAGCAGTACTTC. Translating it yields CASSRGGYEQYF.